The next 18 T cell receptor beta chains were all read from a single sample in a study of T cell responses to AZD1222 COVID-19 vaccine. TCRdb's table, derived via immunoSEQ multiplex PCR, lists solely in-frame clones and lacks some. The sample lists around 140,000 clones, more than 70% seen once, with around 5% in the top ten. This specimen was peripheral blood, taken 28 days after the second AZD1222 dose. All receptors derive from an adult who received the AZD1222 COVID-19 vaccine.

The chain links TRBV7-6 to TRBJ2-1; D is possibly TRBD1 or TRBD2 (5 bases each). Germline CDR1 is SGHVS and CDR2 is FNYEAQ. The V gene lost 6 bases and the J gene lost 8 bases, with 17 bases spanning the gap. This CDR3 comprises 14 residues. The CDR3 is CASSAGTQAHEQFF. DNA for the CDR3: TGTGCCAGCAGTGCCGGGACCCAGGCCCATGAGCAGTTCTTC.

In regard to this clone: Within the sample, other DNA sequences also encode this same CDR3. The gene calls are TRBV5-4 and TRBJ2-1; 11 nucleotides align to TRBD2. The length of the CDR3 is 15 residues. Looked up from germline, CDR1 is SGHNT and CDR2 is YYREEE (reference sequence). V dropped 4 bases and J dropped 4; count of bases not matched to a gene: 4. CDR3 region: CASSGTSGTYNEQFF. The CDR3 nucleotides read TGTGCCAGCAGCGGGACTAGCGGTACTTACAATGAGCAGTTCTTC. The whole variable domain, filled in from reference TRBV5-4 and TRBJ2-1, reads ETGVTQSPTHLIKTRGQQVTLRCSSQSGHNTVSWYQQALGQGPQFIFQYYREEENGRGNFPPRFSGLQFPNYSSELNVNALELDDSALYLCASSGTSGTYNEQFFGPGTRLTVL.

The CDR3 reads CASSREETQYF. The DNA for the CDR3 is TGTGCCAGTAGTCGGGAAGAGACCCAGTACTTC. The chain uses TRBV19 and TRBJ2-5, with D unclear. This CDR3 has 11 residues. Germline V gene lookup returns CDR1 LNHDA and CDR2 SQIVND (reference sequence). V lost 5 bases and J 3 bases, leaving 4 bases between the germline ends.

DNA of the CDR3: TGTGCCAGCAGCCCTCAAGGACAGGGGAACACCGGGGAGCTGTTTTTT. It yields the protein CASSPQGQGNTGELFF. The chain has TRBV6-6 and TRBJ2-2; 8 positions agree with TRBD1. CDR3 length: 16 amino acids. Looked up from germline, CDR1 is MNHNY and CDR2 is SVGAGI (reference sequence). The V and J ends lost 6 bases and 1 base, in that order; junction bases with no gene match: 7.

This rearrangement joins TRBV5-1 to TRBJ1-1; tentatively, D is TRBD1 (6 bases). The CDR3 totals 13 residues. In germline, CDR1 is SGHRS, CDR2 YFSETQ. Deletions cut 4 bases from V and 5 bases from J, with 12 bases between. The CDR3 sequence: CASSLGGETEAFF. The CDR3 nucleotides read TGCGCCAGCAGCCTAGGGGGGGAAACTGAAGCTTTCTTT.

The chain employs TRBV7-2 and TRBJ2-4, with 7 bases matching TRBD1. CDR1 and CDR2 from the germline V gene are SGHTA and FQGNSA. CDR3 length: 14 residues. J gave up 6 bases and V 2 bases, and 4 bases lay outside the gene matches. CDR3 region: CASSLSWDRNIQYF. The CDR3, as DNA: TGTGCCAGCAGCTTATCCTGGGACAGAAACATTCAGTACTTC.

The chain has TRBV30 and TRBJ1-4; D is uncertain. CDR1 is GTSNPN and CDR2 is SVGIG in the germline V gene (reference sequence). The CDR3 covers 13 residues. V shed 3 bases and J shed 5 bases, with 10 bases lying between them. Here the CDR3 reads CAWSATPNEKLFF. The CDR3 DNA follows: TGTGCCTGGAGCGCTACACCGAATGAAAAACTGTTTTTT. Using reference TRBV30 and TRBJ1-4 for the parts outside the CDR3, the full variable domain is SQTIHQWPATLVQPVGSPLSLECTVEGTSNPNLYWYRQAAGRGLQLLFYSVGIGQISSEVPQNLSASRPQDRQFILSSKKLLLSDSGFYLCAWSATPNEKLFFGSGTQLSVL.

The chain is built from TRBV19 and TRBJ2-3; 7 nucleotides match TRBD2. The CDR3 is 12 residues long. Germline CDR1 LNHDA, CDR2 SQIVND (reference sequence). The V gene end was trimmed by 3 bases and the J gene end by 6 bases; junction bases not matched to a gene: 0. CDR3 region: CASSIGRDTQYF. CDR3 bases: TGTGCCAGTAGTATCGGGAGGGATACGCAGTATTTT.

The gene calls are TRBV30 and TRBJ1-2; no clear D gene. Germline V gene data show CDR1 as GTSNPN and CDR2 as SVGIG (reference sequence). The CDR3 has 13 amino acids. Between the trimmed V and J ends, which lost 0 bases and 4 bases, there was a span of 9 bases. CDR3 coding DNA: TGTGCCTGGAGTGTAGGTGGCACCTATGGCTACACCTTC. Its protein product is CAWSVGGTYGYTF.

The CDR3 DNA reads TGTGCCAGCACCCTCAGAGGGACTGAAGCTTTCTTT. It encodes CASTLRGTEAFF. This sequence joins TRBV12-3 or TRBV12-4 and TRBJ1-1; D not resolved. The CDR3 covers 12 residues. The V end was cut by 7 bases, the J end by 5 bases, with 11 bases between.

The chain has TRBV6-5 and TRBJ1-1; no clear D gene. V lost 0 bases and J lost 2, with 4 bases in between. The CDR3 loop spans 13 amino acids. The germline V gene has CDR1 MNHEY and CDR2 SVGAGI. CDR3 protein: CASSYSYNTEAFF. The CDR3 bases are TGTGCCAGCAGTTACTCATATAACACTGAAGCTTTCTTT.

The CDR3 DNA follows: TGTGCCAGCAGCCTCCCAGGGGCCGCGAGCACTGAAGCTTTCTTT. It encodes CASSLPGAASTEAFF. V gene TRBV7-9 combines with J gene TRBJ1-1; tentatively, D is TRBD1 (6 bases). V lost 5 bases and J lost 4, with 17 bases in between. Germline lookup yields CDR1 SEHNR and CDR2 FQNEAQ (reference sequence). This CDR3 is built from 15 residues.

Here the CDR3 DNA reads TGTGCCACCAGCAGAGAGGTGGGCGCGGCGGGTTCCTACGAGCAGTACTTC. Protein sequence: CATSREVGAAGSYEQYF. The V call is TRBV15, the J call TRBJ2-7; possible D gene TRBD2, 5 bases. V was trimmed by 0 bases and J by 1 base, leaving 16 bases between them. CDR1 is LNHNV and CDR2 is YYDKDF in the germline V gene (reference sequence). The CDR3 is 17 amino acids.

V usage is TRBV11-2 and J usage is TRBJ1-1; no clear D. The CDR3 is 13 residues long. Germline lookup yields CDR1 SGHAT and CDR2 FQNNGV. Trimming stripped 4 bases from V and 6 bases from J, with 12 bases between. CDR3 nucleotides: TGTGCCAGCAGCTCGTGGCCGGGCGCTGAAGCTTTCTTT. This gives the protein CASSSWPGAEAFF.

This clone was found once. CDR3: CASSFRDRDLSSGNTIYF. DNA for the CDR3: TGTGCCAGCAGCTTCCGGGACAGGGACTTGAGCTCTGGAAACACCATATATTTT. V is TRBV9 and J is TRBJ1-3; 9 bases map to TRBD1. J was trimmed by 0 bases and V by 4 bases; bases with no gene match: 11. Looked up from germline, CDR1 is SGDLS and CDR2 is YYNGEE. The CDR3 covers 18 residues.

V is TRBV19 and J is TRBJ1-4, with no clear D. Germline V gene sequence: CDR1 LNHDA, CDR2 SQIVND (reference sequence). CDR3 length: 14 amino acids. The V end lost 6 bases, the J end lost 7 bases, and 15 bases lay between the germline ends. In DNA, the CDR3 is TGTGCCAGTAGCCGGGCCGCGGCGGCTGAAAAACTGTTTTTT. It is translated as CASSRAAAAEKLFF.

This chain connects TRBV7-6 to TRBJ2-7; tentatively, D is TRBD1 (6 bases). The V gene's germline CDR1 is SGHVS and CDR2 FNYEAQ. Trimming took 5 bases from V and 0 from J, leaving 17 bases between them. This CDR3 region has 16 residues. The CDR3 reads CASSPADSTPSYEQYF. For the CDR3, the DNA is TGTGCCAGCAGCCCGGCGGACAGCACTCCCTCCTACGAGCAGTACTTC.

This clone was counted a single time. The chain couples TRBV3-1 (or the pseudogene TRBV3-2) to TRBJ1-5; D is unresolved. CDR1 and CDR2 from the germline V gene are LGHDT and YNNKEL (reference sequence). There are 13 residues in the CDR3. The ends were cut back, 3 bases at V and 5 bases at J, with 8 bases in the middle. The CDR3 is CASSHYMDQPQHF. DNA of the CDR3: TGTGCCAGCAGCCATTATATGGATCAGCCCCAGCATTTT.